One sample yielded the 14 T cell receptor beta chains listed below, sequenced in a study of T-cell memory formation after mild COVID-19. TCRdb itself ran the 5' RACE reads through MiXCR, one entry per CDR3 protein. The data contain roughly 580,000 distinct CDR3 sequences, more than 15% of them singletons. Specimen: PBMCs or a T cell subset sorted from them (not recorded which). These receptor sequences come from an adult woman who had mild COVID-19 (a few samples of this study predate the infection). Cell type and time point are not known.

This clonotype has just a few counts. J is TRBJ1-2 and V is TRBV5-1, with 9 bases fitting TRBD1. This CDR3 is built from 18 residues. Germline CDR1 is SGHRS and CDR2 is YFSETQ. After removal of 4 bases from V and 3 bases from J, the junction contained 16 bases not matched to a gene. DNA of the CDR3: TGCGCCAGCAGCCAACAAGGGATACAGGGGGCGATAGACTATGGCTACACCTTC. It translates to CASSQQGIQGAIDYGYTF.

This clonotype was counted a few times. This sequence joins TRBV4-1 and TRBJ2-3; TRBD1 matches 10 bases. Germline CDR1 and CDR2: MGHRA and YSYEKL. The CDR3 runs to 15 residues. With V trimmed by 4 bases and J by 5 bases, 6 bases remained unmatched. The CDR3 region is CASSRTGGIGDTQYF. As DNA, the CDR3 is TGCGCCAGCAGCCGGACAGGGGGAATTGGAGATACGCAGTATTTT.

About this clonotype itself: A much larger clone is a single base away; this may be a read error. CDR3 residues: CASSFKPGTGGAGIKYF. The CDR3 region has the DNA TGTGCCAGCAGCTTCAAGCCCGGGACAGGGGGCGCAGGCATTAAGTACTTC. The rearrangement links TRBV7-2 to TRBJ2-4; TRBD1 agrees at 12 bases. Looked up from germline, CDR1 is SGHTA and CDR2 is FQGNSA. This CDR3 spans 17 amino acids.

This clonotype was seen only a few times. This chain uses TRBV10-3 with TRBJ2-7; D gene uncertain. V was trimmed by 5 bases and J by 1 base, leaving 12 bases between them. The CDR3 loop spans 14 amino acids. In germline, CDR1 is ENHRY, CDR2 SYGVKD. CDR3 region: CAISSVSFSYEQYF. Written as DNA, the CDR3 is TGTGCCATCAGTTCAGTTAGCTTTTCCTACGAGCAGTACTTC.

The chain uses TRBV4-1 and TRBJ2-1; 9 nucleotides align to TRBD2. The germline CDR1 and CDR2 sequences are MGHRA and YSYEKL. V lost 1 base and J lost 4; bases outside the gene matches: 8. CDR3 size: 17 residues. The CDR3 loop reads CASSQVARGGRYNEQFF. In nucleotides, the CDR3 is TGCGCCAGCAGCCAAGTTGCGCGGGGGGGTCGGTACAATGAGCAGTTCTTC.

V is TRBV12-3 or TRBV12-4 and J is TRBJ2-7, with 8 nucleotides matching TRBD1. The V segment lost 5 bases and the J segment 2 bases; nucleotides outside the gene matches: 11. This CDR3 has 16 amino acids. The CDR3, as DNA: TGTGCCAGCAGTACGCCAGACAGGGGCACGGCCTACGAGCAGTACTTC. Protein sequence: CASSTPDRGTAYEQYF.

The chain uses TRBV10-3 and TRBJ1-2; D may be TRBD1 (5 bases). Germline CDR1 and CDR2: ENHRY and SYGVKD. The V and J ends lost 4 bases and 2 bases respectively, with 14 bases between them. This CDR3 is built from 15 residues. This chain's CDR3 is CAISGDLEQNYGYTF. CDR3 DNA: TGTGCCATCAGTGGGGACTTGGAGCAGAACTATGGCTACACCTTC.

The chain uses TRBV24-1 and TRBJ2-5; D may be TRBD2 (5 bases). V lost 3 bases to trimming and J lost 1 base, with 8 bases between them. CDR1 and CDR2 from the germline V gene are KGHDR and SFDVKD. The CDR3 totals 14 residues. The CDR3 DNA reads TGTGCCACCAGTGATCCACGGGGCCAAGAGACCCAGTACTTC. Translation: CATSDPRGQETQYF.

In its sample, this clonotype was seen a few times. The V call is TRBV7-9, the J call TRBJ2-1, with D maybe TRBD1 (6 bases). The germline CDR1 and CDR2 sequences are SEHNR and FQNEAQ (reference sequence). The CDR3 runs to 16 residues. Deletions cut 3 bases from V and 4 bases from J, with 16 bases between. The CDR3 here is CASSFQRGTLYNEQFF. CDR3 nucleotides: TGTGCCAGCAGCTTCCAGAGGGGGACCCTTTACAATGAGCAGTTCTTC.

This chain uses TRBV7-9 with TRBJ1-1, with D unresolved. This CDR3 is 15 amino acids long. The germline V and J ends were trimmed by 6 bases and 6 bases, with 20 bases remaining between them. CDR1 is SEHNR and CDR2 is FQNEAQ in the germline V gene (reference sequence). The CDR3: CASSFPLGVVAEAFF. The CDR3 DNA reads TGTGCCAGCAGTTTCCCCTTAGGAGTCGTAGCTGAAGCTTTCTTT.

This clonotype was recorded a few times. V usage is TRBV7-6 and J usage is TRBJ2-3; D gene uncertain. Trimming took 5 bases from V and 4 from J, leaving 16 bases between them. The CDR3 has 15 residues. CDR1 SGHVS and CDR2 FNYEAQ come from the germline V gene. The CDR3 nucleotides are TGTGCCAGCAGCCTTCGGATCAATAGGGCAGATACGCAGTATTTT. This encodes CASSLRINRADTQYF.

V usage is TRBV11-2 and J usage is TRBJ2-7; 7 nucleotides line up with TRBD2. This CDR3 comprises 16 residues. V lost 1 base, J lost 2 bases, and 8 bases stayed unmatched. Germline loops: CDR1 SGHAT, CDR2 FQNNGV. CDR3 nucleotides: TGTGCCAGCAGCTTAGTCAGGTCTAGCGGTCCCTACGAGCAGTACTTC. Translation gives CASSLVRSSGPYEQYF.

J is TRBJ1-4 and V is TRBV15, with 10 nucleotides matching TRBD1. The V and J ends lost 5 bases and 8 bases, in that order; junction bases with no gene match: 5. The CDR3 is 14 residues long. The germline V gene encodes CDR1 LNHNV and CDR2 YYDKDF (reference sequence). Here the CDR3 reads CATSPDRGDEKLFF. The CDR3 region has the DNA TGTGCCACCAGCCCGGACAGGGGGGACGAAAAACTGTTTTTT.

This sequence joins TRBV27 and TRBJ2-7; TRBD1 aligns across 10 bases. CDR3 length equals 15 residues. Germline CDR1 reads MNHEY; CDR2 reads SMNVEV (reference sequence). With V trimmed by 4 bases and J by 6 bases, 9 bases remained unmatched. As DNA, the CDR3 is TGTGCCAGCAGTTCACAGACAGGGGGCGTATCCGAGCAGTACTTC. As protein: CASSSQTGGVSEQYF.